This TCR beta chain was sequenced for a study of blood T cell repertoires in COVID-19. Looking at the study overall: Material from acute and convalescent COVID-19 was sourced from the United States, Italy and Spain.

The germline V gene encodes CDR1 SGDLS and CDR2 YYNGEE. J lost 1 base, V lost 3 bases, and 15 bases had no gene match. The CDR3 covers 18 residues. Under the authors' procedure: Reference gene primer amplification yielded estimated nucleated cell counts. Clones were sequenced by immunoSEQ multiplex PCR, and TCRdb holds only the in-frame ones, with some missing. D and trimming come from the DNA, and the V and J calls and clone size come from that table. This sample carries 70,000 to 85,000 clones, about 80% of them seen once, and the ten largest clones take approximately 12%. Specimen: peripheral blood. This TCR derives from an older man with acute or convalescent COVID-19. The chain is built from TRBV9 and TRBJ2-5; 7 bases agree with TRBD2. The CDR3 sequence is CASSARATGTTSQETQYF. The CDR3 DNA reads TGTGCCAGCAGCGCACGAGCCACCGGGACTACCAGCCAAGAGACCCAGTACTTC.